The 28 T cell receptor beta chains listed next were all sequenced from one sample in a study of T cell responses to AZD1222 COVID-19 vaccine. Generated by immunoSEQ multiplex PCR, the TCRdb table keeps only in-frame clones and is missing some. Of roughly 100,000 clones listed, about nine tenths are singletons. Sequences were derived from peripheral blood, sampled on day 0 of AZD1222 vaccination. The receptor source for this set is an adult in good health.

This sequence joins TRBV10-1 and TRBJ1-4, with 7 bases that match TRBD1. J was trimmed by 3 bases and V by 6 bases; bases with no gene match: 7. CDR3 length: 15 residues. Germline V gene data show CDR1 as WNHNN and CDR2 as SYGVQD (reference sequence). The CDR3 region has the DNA TGCGCCAGCAGGCCTAGGGGGCATTCTAATGAAAAACTGTTTTTT. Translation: CASRPRGHSNEKLFF.

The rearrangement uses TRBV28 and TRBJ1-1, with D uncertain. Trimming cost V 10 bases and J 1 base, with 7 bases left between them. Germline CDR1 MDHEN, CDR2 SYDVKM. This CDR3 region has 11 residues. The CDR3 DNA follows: TGTGCCACGGACGGGAACACTGAAGCTTTCTTT. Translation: CATDGNTEAFF.

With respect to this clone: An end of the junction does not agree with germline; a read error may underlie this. This CDR3 reads CASSLFSGYSSPLHF. DNA for the CDR3: TGTGCCAGCAGCTTGTTCTCTGGATATAGTTCACCCCTCCACTTT. This chain uses TRBV5-6 with TRBJ1-6; D remains unclear. The length of the CDR3 is 15 residues. Germline V gene sequence: CDR1 SGHDT, CDR2 YYEEEE.

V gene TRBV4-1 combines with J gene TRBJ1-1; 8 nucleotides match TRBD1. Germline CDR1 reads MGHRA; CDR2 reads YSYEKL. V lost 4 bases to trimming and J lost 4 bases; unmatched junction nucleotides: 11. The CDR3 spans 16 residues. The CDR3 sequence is CASSPPRNRGITEAFF. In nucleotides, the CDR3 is TGCGCCAGCAGCCCCCCCCGTAACAGGGGGATCACTGAAGCTTTCTTT.

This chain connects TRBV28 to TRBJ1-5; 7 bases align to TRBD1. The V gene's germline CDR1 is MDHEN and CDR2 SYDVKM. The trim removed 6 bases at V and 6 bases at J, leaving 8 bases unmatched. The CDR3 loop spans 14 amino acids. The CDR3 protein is CASSPYRGGQPQHF. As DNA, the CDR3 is TGTGCCAGCAGCCCCTACAGGGGCGGTCAGCCCCAGCATTTT. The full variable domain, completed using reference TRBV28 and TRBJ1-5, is DVKVTQSSRYLVKRTGEKVFLECVQDMDHENMFWYRQDPGLGLRLIYFSYDVKMKEKGDIPEGYSVSREKKERFSLILESASTNQTSMYLCASSPYRGGQPQHFGDGTRLSIL.

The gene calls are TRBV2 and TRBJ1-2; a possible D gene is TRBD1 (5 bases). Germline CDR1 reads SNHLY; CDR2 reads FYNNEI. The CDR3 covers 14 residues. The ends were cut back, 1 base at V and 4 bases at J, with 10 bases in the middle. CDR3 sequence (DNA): TGTGCCAGCAGTGAAGTGGAGGGGTCCTATGGCTACACCTTC. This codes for CASSEVEGSYGYTF. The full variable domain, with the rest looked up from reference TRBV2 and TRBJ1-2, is EPEVTQTPSHQVTQMGQEVILRCVPISNHLYFYWYRQILGQKVEFLVSFYNNEISEKSEIFDDQFSVERPDGSNFTLKIRSTKLEDSAMYFCASSEVEGSYGYTFGSGTRLTVV.

The CDR3 region has the DNA TGTGCCAGCAGCAAGAGGGAGACGGAGACCCAGTACTTC. Amino acid sequence: CASSKRETETQYF. V is TRBV21-1 and J is TRBJ2-5; TRBD2, the table's D call, lacks a check against the DNA. TRBV21-1 is tagged as a pseudogene. The CDR3 is 13 residues long.

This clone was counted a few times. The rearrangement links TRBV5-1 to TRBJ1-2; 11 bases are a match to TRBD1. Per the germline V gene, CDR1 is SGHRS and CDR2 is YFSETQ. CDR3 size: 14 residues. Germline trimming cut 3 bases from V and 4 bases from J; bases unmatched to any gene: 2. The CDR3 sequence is CASSWGQGGYGYTF. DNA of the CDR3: TGCGCCAGCAGCTGGGGACAGGGGGGCTATGGCTACACCTTC.

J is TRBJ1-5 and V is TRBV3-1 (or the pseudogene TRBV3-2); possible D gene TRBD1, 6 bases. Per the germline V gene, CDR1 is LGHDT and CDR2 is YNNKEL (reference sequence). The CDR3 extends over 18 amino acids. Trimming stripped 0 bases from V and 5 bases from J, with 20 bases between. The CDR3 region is CASSQDSPAQGLYQPQHF. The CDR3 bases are TGTGCCAGCAGCCAAGATAGCCCAGCACAGGGTTTGTATCAGCCCCAGCATTTT.

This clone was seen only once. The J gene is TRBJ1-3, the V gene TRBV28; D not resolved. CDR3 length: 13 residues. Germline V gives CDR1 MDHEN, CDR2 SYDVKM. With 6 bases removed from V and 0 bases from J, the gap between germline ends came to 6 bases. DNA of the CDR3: TGTGCCAGCAGAAAGAGCTCTGGAAACACCATATATTTT. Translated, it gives CASRKSSGNTIYF.

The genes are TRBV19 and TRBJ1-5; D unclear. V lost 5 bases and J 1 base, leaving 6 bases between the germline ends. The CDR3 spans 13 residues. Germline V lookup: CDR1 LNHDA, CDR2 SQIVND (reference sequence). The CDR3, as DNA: TGTGCCAGTAGTCCAGGAAGCAATCAGCCCCAGCATTTT. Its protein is CASSPGSNQPQHF.

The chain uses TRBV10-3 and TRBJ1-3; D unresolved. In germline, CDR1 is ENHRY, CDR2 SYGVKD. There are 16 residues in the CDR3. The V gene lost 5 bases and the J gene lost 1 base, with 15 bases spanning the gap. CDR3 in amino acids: CAISRNPGFSGNTIYF. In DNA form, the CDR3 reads TGTGCCATCAGTAGGAACCCCGGCTTTTCTGGAAACACCATATATTTT.

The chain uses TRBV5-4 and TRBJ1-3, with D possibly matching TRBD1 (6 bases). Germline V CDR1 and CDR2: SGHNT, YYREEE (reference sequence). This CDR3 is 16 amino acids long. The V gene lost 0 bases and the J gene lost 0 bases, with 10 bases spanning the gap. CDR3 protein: CASSLGGQTSGNTIYF. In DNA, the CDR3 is TGTGCCAGCAGCTTGGGAGGACAGACCTCTGGAAACACCATATATTTT.

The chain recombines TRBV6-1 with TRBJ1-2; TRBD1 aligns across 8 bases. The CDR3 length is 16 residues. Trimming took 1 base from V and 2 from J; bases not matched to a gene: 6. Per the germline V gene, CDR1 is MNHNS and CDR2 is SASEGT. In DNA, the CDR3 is TGTGCCAGCAGTGAAGGATTCCCAGGGGGCAACTATGGCTACACCTTC. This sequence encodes CASSEGFPGGNYGYTF.

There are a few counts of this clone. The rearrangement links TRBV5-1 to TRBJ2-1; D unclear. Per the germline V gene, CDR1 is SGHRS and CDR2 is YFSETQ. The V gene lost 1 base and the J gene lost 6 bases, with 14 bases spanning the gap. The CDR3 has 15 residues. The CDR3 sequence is CASSLMDRILNEQFF. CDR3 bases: TGCGCCAGCAGCTTGATGGACCGTATACTCAATGAGCAGTTCTTC.

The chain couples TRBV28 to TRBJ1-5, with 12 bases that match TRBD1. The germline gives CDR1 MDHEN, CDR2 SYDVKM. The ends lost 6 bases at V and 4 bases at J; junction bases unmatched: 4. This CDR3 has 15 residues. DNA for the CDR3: TGTGCCAGCAGGGCGGGACAGGGGGCAAATCAGCCCCAGCATTTT. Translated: CASRAGQGANQPQHF. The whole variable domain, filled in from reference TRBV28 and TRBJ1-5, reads DVKVTQSSRYLVKRTGEKVFLECVQDMDHENMFWYRQDPGLGLRLIYFSYDVKMKEKGDIPEGYSVSREKKERFSLILESASTNQTSMYLCASRAGQGANQPQHFGDGTRLSIL.

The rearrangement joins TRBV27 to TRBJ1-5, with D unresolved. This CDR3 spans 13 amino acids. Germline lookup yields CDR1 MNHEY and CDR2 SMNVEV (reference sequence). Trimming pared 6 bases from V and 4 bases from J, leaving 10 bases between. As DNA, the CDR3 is TGTGCCAGCAGAAGATCCCCAAATCAGCCCCAGCATTTT. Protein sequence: CASRRSPNQPQHF.

The CDR3 bases are TGTGCCGCGGGGGGTCCCGAAAGCACTGAAGCTTTCTTT. Protein product: CAAGGPESTEAFF. The chain has TRBV12-3 or TRBV12-4 and TRBJ1-1; tentatively, D is TRBD1 (5 bases). This CDR3 has 13 residues. V dropped 11 bases and J dropped 4 bases, with 17 bases sitting between them.

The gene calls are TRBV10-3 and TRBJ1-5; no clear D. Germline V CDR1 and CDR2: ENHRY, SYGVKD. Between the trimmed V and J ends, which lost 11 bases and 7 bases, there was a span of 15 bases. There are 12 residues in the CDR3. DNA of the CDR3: TGTGCCGTCGGAACTCAGACGCAGCCCCAGCATTTT. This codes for CAVGTQTQPQHF.

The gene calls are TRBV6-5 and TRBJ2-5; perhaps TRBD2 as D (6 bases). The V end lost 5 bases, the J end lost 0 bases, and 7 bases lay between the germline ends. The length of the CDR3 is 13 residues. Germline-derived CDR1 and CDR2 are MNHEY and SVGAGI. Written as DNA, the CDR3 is TGTGCCAGCAGTCGGGACTACCAAGAGACCCAGTACTTC. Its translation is CASSRDYQETQYF.

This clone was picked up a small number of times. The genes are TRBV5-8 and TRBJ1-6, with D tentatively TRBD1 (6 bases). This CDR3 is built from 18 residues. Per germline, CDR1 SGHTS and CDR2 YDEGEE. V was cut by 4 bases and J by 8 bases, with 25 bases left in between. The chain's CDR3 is CASSGGPGLGPSHSPLHF. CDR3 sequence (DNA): TGTGCCAGCAGCGGGGGGCCGGGGCTGGGACCGTCGCATTCACCCCTCCACTTT.

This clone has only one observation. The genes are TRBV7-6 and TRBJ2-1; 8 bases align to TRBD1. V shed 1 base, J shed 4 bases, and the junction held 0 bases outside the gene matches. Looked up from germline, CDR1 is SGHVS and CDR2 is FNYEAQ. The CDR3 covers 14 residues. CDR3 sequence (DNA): TGTGCCAGCAGCTTAGGGACAGGGTACAATGAGCAGTTCTTC. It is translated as CASSLGTGYNEQFF.

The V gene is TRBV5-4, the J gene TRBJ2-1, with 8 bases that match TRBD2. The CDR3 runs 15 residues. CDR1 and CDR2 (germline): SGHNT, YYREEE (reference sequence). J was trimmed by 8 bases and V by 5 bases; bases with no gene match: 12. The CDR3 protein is CASSRRRGALDEQFF. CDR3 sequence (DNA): TGTGCCAGCAGTAGACGGCGGGGGGCTTTGGATGAGCAGTTCTTC.

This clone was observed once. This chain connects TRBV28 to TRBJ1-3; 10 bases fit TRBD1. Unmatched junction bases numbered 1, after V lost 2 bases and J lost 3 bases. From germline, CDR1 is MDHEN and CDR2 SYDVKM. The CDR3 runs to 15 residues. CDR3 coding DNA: TGTGCCAGCAGTTTAGGACAGGGGGGTGGAAACACCATATATTTT. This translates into CASSLGQGGGNTIYF.

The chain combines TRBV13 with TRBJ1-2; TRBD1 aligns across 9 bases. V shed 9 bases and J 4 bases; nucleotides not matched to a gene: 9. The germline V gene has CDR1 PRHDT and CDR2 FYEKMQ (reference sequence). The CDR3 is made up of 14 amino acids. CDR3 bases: TGTGCCAGTCGACAGGGGGGTCTTCTCTATGGCTACACCTTC. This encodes CASRQGGLLYGYTF.

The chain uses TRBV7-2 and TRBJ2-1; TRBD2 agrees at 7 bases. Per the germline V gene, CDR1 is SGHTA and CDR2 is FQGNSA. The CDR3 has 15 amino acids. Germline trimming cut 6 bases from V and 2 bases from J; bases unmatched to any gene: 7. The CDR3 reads CASRLSGTTYNEQFF. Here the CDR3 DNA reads TGTGCCAGCAGATTGTCCGGGACTACCTACAATGAGCAGTTCTTC.

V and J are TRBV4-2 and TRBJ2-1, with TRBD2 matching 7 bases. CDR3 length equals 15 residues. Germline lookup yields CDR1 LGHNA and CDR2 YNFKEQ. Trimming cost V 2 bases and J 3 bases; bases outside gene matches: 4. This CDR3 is CASSQNSGVYNEQFF. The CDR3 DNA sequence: TGTGCCAGCAGCCAAAACAGCGGGGTCTACAATGAGCAGTTCTTC.

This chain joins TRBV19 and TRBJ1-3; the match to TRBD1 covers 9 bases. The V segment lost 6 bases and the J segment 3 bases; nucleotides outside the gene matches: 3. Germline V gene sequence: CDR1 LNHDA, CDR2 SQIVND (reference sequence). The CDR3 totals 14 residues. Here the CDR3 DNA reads TGTGCCAGTAGGGACAGGGGTATTGGAAACACCATATATTTT. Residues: CASRDRGIGNTIYF.